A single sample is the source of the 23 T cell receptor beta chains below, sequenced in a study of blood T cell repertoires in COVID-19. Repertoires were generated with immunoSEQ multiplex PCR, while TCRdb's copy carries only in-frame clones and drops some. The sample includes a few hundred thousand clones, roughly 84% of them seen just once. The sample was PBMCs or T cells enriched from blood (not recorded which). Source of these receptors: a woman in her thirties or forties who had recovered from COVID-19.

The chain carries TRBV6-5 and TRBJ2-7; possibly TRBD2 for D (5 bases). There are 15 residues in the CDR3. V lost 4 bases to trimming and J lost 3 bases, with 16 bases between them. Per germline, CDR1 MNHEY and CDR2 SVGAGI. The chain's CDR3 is CASSSQDWMIYEQYF. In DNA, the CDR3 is TGTGCCAGCAGTTCCCAGGACTGGATGATCTACGAGCAGTACTTC.

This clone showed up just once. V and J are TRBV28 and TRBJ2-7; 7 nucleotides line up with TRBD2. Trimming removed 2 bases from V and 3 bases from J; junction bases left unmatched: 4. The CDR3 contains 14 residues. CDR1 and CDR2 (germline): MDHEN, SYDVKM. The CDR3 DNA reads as TGTGCCAGCAGTTTAACCGGGAGGAGCTACGAGCAGTACTTC. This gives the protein CASSLTGRSYEQYF. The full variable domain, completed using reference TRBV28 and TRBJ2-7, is DVKVTQSSRYLVKRTGEKVFLECVQDMDHENMFWYRQDPGLGLRLIYFSYDVKMKEKGDIPEGYSVSREKKERFSLILESASTNQTSMYLCASSLTGRSYEQYFGPGTRLTVT.

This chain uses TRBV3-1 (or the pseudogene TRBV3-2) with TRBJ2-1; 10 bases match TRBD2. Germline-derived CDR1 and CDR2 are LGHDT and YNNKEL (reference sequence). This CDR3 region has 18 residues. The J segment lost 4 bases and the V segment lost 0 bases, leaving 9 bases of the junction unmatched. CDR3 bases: TGTGCCAGCAGCCAAGAGGCCCTAGCGGGAGTAACGTACAATGAGCAGTTCTTC. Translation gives CASSQEALAGVTYNEQFF.

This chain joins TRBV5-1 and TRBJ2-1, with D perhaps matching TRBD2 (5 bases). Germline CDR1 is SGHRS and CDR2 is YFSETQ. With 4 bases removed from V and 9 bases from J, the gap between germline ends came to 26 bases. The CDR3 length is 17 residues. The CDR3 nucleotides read TGCGCCAGCAGCCCGGACTGGGCCGACCTGGAGCGGAGTGAGCAGTTCTTC. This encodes CASSPDWADLERSEQFF.

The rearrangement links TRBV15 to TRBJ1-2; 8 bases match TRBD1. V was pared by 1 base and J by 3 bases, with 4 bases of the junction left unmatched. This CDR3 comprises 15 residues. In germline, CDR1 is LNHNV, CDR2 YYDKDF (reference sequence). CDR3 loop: CATSRGGQGDYGYTF. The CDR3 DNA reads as TGTGCCACCAGCAGAGGAGGACAGGGTGACTATGGCTACACCTTC.

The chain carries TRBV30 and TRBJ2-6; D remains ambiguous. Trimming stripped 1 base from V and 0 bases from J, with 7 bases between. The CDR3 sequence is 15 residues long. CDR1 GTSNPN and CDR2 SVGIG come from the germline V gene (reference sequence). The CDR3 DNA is TGTGCCTGGAGTGCCCAGTCCTCTGGGGCCAACGTCCTGACTTTC. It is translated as CAWSAQSSGANVLTF.

The CDR3 reads CASFDRGGNNEQFF. Written as DNA, the CDR3 is TGTGCCAGTTTCGACAGGGGCGGGAACAATGAGCAGTTCTTC. The chain recombines TRBV28 with TRBJ2-1; 8 bases match TRBD1. The CDR3 is made up of 14 amino acids. Germline V gene sequence: CDR1 MDHEN, CDR2 SYDVKM. With V trimmed by 9 bases and J by 5 bases, 9 bases remained unmatched.

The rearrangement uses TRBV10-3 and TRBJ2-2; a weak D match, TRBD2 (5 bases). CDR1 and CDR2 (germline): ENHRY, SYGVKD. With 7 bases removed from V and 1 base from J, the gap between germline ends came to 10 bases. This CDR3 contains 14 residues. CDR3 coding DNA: TGTGCCATCAACGGGGAGAGGAACACCGGGGAGCTGTTTTTT. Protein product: CAINGERNTGELFF.

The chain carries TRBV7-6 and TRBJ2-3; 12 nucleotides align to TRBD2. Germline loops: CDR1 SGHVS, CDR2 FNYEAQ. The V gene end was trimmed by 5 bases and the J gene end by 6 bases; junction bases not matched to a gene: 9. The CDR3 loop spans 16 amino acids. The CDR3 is CASSPPGLAGLDTQYF. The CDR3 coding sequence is TGTGCCAGCAGCCCACCGGGACTAGCGGGCCTGGATACGCAGTATTTT.

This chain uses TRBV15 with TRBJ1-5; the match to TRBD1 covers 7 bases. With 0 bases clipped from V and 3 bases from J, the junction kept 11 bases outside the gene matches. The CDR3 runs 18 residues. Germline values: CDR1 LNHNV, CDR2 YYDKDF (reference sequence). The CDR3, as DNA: TGTGCCACCAGCAGAGATCCAGGGGGTGGGGTAAACAATCAGCCCCAGCATTTT. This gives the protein CATSRDPGGGVNNQPQHF.

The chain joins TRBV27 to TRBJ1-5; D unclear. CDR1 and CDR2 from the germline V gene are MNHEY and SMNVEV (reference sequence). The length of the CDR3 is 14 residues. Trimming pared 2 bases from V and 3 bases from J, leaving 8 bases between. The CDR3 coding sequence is TGTGCCAGCAGTTTAGCCAGGTCCAATCAGCCCCAGCATTTT. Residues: CASSLARSNQPQHF.

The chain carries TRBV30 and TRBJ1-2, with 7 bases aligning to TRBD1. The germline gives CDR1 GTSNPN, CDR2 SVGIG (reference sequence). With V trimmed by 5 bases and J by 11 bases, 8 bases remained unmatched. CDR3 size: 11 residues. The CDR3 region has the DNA TGTGCCTGGTGGGGACAGCGCGTGTACACCTTC. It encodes CAWWGQRVYTF.

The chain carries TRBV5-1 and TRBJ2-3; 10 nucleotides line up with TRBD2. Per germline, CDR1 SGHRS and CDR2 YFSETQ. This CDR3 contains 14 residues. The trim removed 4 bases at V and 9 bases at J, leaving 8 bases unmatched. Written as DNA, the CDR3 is TGCGCCAGCAGCCAGCTAGCGGGAGAGGGGACGCAGTATTTT. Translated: CASSQLAGEGTQYF.

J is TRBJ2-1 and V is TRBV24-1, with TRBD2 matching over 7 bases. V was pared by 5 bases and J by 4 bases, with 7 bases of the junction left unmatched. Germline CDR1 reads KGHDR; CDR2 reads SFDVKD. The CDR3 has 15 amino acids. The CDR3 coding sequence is TGTGCCACCAGTGGGGCCCGGGACTATTACAATGAGCAGTTCTTC. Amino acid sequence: CATSGARDYYNEQFF.

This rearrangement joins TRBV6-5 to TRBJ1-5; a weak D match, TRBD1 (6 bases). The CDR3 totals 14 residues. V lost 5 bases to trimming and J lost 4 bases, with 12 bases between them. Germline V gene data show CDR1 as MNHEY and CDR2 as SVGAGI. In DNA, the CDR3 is TGTGCCAGCAGTCACGGACAGTCAAATCAGCCCCAGCATTTT. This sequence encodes CASSHGQSNQPQHF.

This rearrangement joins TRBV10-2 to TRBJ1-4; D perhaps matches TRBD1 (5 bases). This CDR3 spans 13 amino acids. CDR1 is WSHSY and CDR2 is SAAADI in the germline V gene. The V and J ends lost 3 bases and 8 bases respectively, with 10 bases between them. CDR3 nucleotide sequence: TGCGCCAGCAGTGACAGGGCGGGGGAAAAACTGTTTTTT. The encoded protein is CASSDRAGEKLFF.

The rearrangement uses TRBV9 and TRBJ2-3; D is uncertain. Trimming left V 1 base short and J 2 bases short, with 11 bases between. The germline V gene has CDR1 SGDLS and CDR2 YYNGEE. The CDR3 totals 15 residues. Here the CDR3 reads CASSVMKLPTDTQYF. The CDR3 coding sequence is TGTGCCAGCAGCGTAATGAAACTCCCCACAGATACGCAGTATTTT.

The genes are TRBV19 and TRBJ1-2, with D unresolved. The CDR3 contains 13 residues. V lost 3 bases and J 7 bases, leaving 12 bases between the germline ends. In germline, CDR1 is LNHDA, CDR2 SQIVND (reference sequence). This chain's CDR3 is CASSIQPEGGYTF. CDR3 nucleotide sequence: TGTGCCAGTAGTATCCAGCCTGAGGGTGGCTACACCTTC.

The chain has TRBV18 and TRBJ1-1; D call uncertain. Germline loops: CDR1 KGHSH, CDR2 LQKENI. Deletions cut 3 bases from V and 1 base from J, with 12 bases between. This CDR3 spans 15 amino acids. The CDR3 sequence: CASSPTGRENTEAFF. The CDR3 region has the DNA TGTGCCAGCTCACCCACCGGACGGGAGAACACTGAAGCTTTCTTT. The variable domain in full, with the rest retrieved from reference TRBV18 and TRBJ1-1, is NAGVMQNPRHLVRRRGQEARLRCSPMKGHSHVYWYRQLPEEGLKFMVYLQKENIIDESGMPKERFSAEFPKEGPSILRIQQVVRGDSAAYFCASSPTGRENTEAFFGQGTRLTVV.

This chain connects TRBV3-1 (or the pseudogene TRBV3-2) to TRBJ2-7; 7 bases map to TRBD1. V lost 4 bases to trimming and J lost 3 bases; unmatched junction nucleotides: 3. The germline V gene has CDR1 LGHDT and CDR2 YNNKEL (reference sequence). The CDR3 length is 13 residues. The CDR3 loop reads CASSLGTVYEQYF. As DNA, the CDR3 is TGTGCCAGCAGCCTCGGGACAGTCTACGAGCAGTACTTC.

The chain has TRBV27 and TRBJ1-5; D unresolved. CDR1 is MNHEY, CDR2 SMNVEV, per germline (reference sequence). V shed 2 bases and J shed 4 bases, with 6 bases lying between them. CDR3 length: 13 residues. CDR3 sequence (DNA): TGTGCCAGCAGTTTAAACGGTAATCAGCCCCAGCATTTT. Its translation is CASSLNGNQPQHF.

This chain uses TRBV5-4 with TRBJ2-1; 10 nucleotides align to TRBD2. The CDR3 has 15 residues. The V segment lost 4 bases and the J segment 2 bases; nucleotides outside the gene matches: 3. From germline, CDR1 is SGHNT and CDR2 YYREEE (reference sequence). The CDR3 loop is CASSEGLATYNEQFF. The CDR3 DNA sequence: TGTGCCAGCAGCGAGGGACTAGCGACCTACAATGAGCAGTTCTTC.

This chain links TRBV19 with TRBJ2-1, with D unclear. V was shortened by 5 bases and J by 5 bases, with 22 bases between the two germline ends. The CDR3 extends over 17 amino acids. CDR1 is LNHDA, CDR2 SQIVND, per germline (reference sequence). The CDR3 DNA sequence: TGTGCCAGTAGTCGAACCCCGGGTTCCCCCCTACACAATGAGCAGTTCTTC. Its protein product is CASSRTPGSPLHNEQFF.